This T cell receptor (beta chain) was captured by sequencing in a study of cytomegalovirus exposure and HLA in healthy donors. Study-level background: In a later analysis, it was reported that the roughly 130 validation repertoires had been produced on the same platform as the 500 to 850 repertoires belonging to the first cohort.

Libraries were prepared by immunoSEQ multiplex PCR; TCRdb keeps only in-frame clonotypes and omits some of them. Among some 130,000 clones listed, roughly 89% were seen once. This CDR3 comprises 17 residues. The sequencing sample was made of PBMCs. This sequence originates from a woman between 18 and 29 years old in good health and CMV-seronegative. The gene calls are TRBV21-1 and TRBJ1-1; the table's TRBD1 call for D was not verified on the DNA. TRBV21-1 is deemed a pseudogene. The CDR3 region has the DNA TGTGCCAGCAGCAAAGTCGAACTCTTGGGCATGAACACTGAAGCTTTCTTT. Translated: CASSKVELLGMNTEAFF.